The present entry profiles one T cell receptor (beta chain) with its context. The sample is drawn from a study of control samples from healthy donors and cancer patients. Germline V gene lookup returns CDR1 SGHVS and CDR2 FQNEAQ. J gave up 0 bases and V 5 bases, and 16 bases lay outside the gene matches. CDR3 length equals 20 residues. Generated by immunoSEQ multiplex PCR, the TCRdb table keeps only in-frame clones and is missing some. The table shows about 52,000 clones, with 85% to 95% occurring only once. This receptor was obtained from a man aged 30-40 years in good health. Sample: blood. This chain joins TRBV7-8 and TRBJ2-3; 11 bases fit TRBD2. CDR3 bases: TGTGCCAGCAGCCTACAGGGATTAGGACTAGCGGGCCCCAGCACAGATACGCAGTATTTT. Translation gives CASSLQGLGLAGPSTDTQYF.